This T cell receptor beta chain derives from a study of T cells in localized non-small cell lung cancer. The ends were cut back, 6 bases at V and 1 base at J, with 10 bases in the middle. Germline values: CDR1 MNHGY, CDR2 SAAAGT. This CDR3 comprises 14 residues. The study, taken as a whole, reports: Peak T cell clonality was found in uninvolved adjacent lung, exceeding tumor.

Turning to this clone: Its antigen is not identified.

Some clones are missing from TCRdb's copy, which holds only in-frame ones; the method was immunoSEQ multiplex PCR. The sample includes 2,500 to 3,000 clones, less than 30% of them seen just once. The V gene is TRBV6-8, the J gene TRBJ1-3; D is perhaps TRBD1 (6 bases). This receptor was taken from a female donor at least 60 years old with stage I lung adenocarcinoma. Sequencing was performed on lung tumor tissue, taken before any cancer treatment. For the CDR3, the DNA is TGTGCCAGCAGCGCACAGGGTTCTGGAAACACCATATATTTT. It translates to CASSAQGSGNTIYF.